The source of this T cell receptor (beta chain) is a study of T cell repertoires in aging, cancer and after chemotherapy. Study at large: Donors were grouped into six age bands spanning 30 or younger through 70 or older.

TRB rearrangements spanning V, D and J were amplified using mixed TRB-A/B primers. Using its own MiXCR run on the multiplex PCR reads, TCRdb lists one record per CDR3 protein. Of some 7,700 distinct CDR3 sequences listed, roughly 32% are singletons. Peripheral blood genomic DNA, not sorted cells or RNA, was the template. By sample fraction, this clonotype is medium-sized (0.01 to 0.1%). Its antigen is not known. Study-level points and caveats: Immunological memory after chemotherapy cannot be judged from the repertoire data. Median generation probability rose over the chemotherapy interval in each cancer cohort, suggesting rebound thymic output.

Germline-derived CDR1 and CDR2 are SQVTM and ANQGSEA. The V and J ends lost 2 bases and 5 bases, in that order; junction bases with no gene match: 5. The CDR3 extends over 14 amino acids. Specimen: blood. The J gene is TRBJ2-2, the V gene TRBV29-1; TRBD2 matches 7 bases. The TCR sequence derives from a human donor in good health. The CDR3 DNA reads TGCAGCGTTGAATTGGGAGGGTGGACCGGGGAGCTGTTTTTT. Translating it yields CSVELGGWTGELFF.